These T cell receptor beta chains were read from a single sample in a study of T-cell reconstitution after alpha-beta-depleted transplantation in children. A single record per CDR3 protein comes from TCRdb applying MiXCR to the PCR reads. The sample holds under 350,000 distinct CDR3 sequences, nearly 10% seen once. Here the sequenced sample was PBMCs from the stem cell graft donor, taken from the stem cell graft. Receptors originate from a human donor who donated a stem cell graft to a child with SCID. Each CDR3 is given with its conserved first and last residue. Fields, in order: D gene, J gene, V gene, clone size, CDR3 DNA, CDR3 protein. The D gene is left open where the match is weak. Rows may omit the clone size; those that give it use once, few, many or a size class.

NA | TRBJ2-5 | TRBV27 | NA | TGTGCCAGCAGTTCAGGGGCTGGAGAGACCCAGTACTTC | CASSSGAGETQYF
TRBD1 | TRBJ2-7 | TRBV5-1 | few | TGCGCCAGCAGCCCCGGAGACAGGGACGAGCAGTACTTC | CASSPGDRDEQYF
NA | TRBJ1-4 | TRBV5-1 | NA | TGCGCCAGCAGCTTGTCCGGCAGATATAATGAAAAACTGTTTTTT | CASSLSGRYNEKLFF
NA | TRBJ1-5 | TRBV3-1 | NA | TGTGCCAGCAGCCCCGATGCTAGAGGGAATCAGCCCCAGCATTTT | CASSPDARGNQPQHF
TRBD2 | TRBJ2-5 | TRBV9 | NA | TGTGCCAGCAGCGTAGATCTGAGCGGGGGGGTCCTAGAGACCCAGTACTTC | CASSVDLSGGVLETQYF
NA | TRBJ2-7 | TRBV4-1 | NA | TGCGCCAGCAGCCAAGATTCGTCCGGAGGCTACGAGCAGTACTTC | CASSQDSSGGYEQYF
NA | TRBJ2-5 | TRBV18 | few | TGTGCCAGCTCACCACTGGCGGGAGAGACCCAGTACTTC | CASSPLAGETQYF
TRBD1 | TRBJ1-1 | TRBV29-1 | NA | TGCAGCGTTCCGATGGGACAGGGTTTGAACACTGAAGCTTTCTTT | CSVPMGQGLNTEAFF
TRBD1 | TRBJ2-1 | TRBV25-1 | NA | TGTGCCAGCAGTGAAGACTTACCGGGACAGGGTGGGTTTAATGAGCAGTTCTTC | CASSEDLPGQGGFNEQFF
TRBD1 | TRBJ2-3 | TRBV12-3/TRBV12-4 | many | TGTGCCAGCAGTTCCCCCGCGGGACAGGGCACAGATACGCAGTATTTT | CASSSPAGQGTDTQYF
TRBD2 | TRBJ2-1 | TRBV27 | few | TGTGCCAGCAGTACGTGGACTAGCGGGGGGTACAATGAGCAGTTCTTC | CASSTWTSGGYNEQFF
NA | TRBJ1-2 | TRBV12-3/TRBV12-4 | few | TGTGCCAGCAGTCCAACAGGGCTCTCTAACTATGGCTACACCTTC | CASSPTGLSNYGYTF
NA | TRBJ2-3 | TRBV11-2 | once | TGTGCCAGCAGTTCGAGCCTGGGGGATACGCAGTATTTT | CASSSSLGDTQYF
NA | TRBJ1-2 | TRBV12-3/TRBV12-4 | NA | TGTGCCACCACGGGACCCGGGAGGTTTTATGGCTACACCTTC | CATTGPGRFYGYTF
NA | TRBJ2-6 | TRBV15 | few | TGTGCCACCAGCAGAGATCGAGATCCTGGGGCCAACGTCCTGACTTTC | CATSRDRDPGANVLTF
NA | TRBJ1-1 | TRBV6-1 | many | TGTGCCAGCAGTGTGGACAGTAACACTGAAGCTTTCTTT | CASSVDSNTEAFF
TRBD1 | TRBJ2-5 | TRBV20-1 | NA | TGCAGTGCTAGTCCGGGACAGCAAGAGACCCAGTACTTC | CSASPGQQETQYF
NA | TRBJ2-7 | TRBV6-1 | few | TGTGCCAGCAGTCTCAGGGAGTACGAGCAGTACTTC | CASSLREYEQYF
TRBD1 | TRBJ2-7 | TRBV27 | NA | TGTGCCAGCAGTTACGGACGACAGGGCCTCTACGAGCAGTACTTC | CASSYGRQGLYEQYF
TRBD1 | TRBJ2-2 | TRBV12-3/TRBV12-4 | few | TGTGCCAGCAGTCCCAACAGGGGAGAGACCGGGGAGCTGTTTTTT | CASSPNRGETGELFF
TRBD1 | TRBJ2-3 | TRBV5-1 | NA | TGCGCCAGCAGCTTGAGCACAGGGGGAATTGATACGCAGTATTTT | CASSLSTGGIDTQYF
TRBD1 | TRBJ1-2 | TRBV29-1 | few | TGCAGCGTTGAGTCCAGGGGGCGCGGCTATGGCTACACCTTC | CSVESRGRGYGYTF
NA | TRBJ2-4 | TRBV12-3/TRBV12-4 | few | TGTGCCAGCAGTTTAGGGGGATCCAAAAACATTCAGTACTTC | CASSLGGSKNIQYF
NA | TRBJ2-5 | TRBV5-6 | NA | TGTGCCAGCAGCTTGGAAGTGCCAGGCATCCAAGAGACCCAGTACTTC | CASSLEVPGIQETQYF